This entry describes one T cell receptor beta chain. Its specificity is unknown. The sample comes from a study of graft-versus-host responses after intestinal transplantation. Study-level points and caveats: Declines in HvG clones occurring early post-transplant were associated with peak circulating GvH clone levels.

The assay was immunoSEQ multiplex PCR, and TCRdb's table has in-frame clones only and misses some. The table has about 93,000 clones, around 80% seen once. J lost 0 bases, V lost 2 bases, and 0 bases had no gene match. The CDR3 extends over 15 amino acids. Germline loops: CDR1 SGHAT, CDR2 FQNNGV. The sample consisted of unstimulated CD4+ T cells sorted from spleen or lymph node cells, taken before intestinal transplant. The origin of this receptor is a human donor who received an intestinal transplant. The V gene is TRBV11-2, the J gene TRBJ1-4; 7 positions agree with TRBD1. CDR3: CASSLQGATNEKLFF. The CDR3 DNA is TGTGCCAGCAGCTTACAGGGGGCAACTAATGAAAAACTGTTTTTT. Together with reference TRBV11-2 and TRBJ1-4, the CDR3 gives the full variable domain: EAGVAQSPRYKIIEKRQSVAFWCNPISGHATLYWYQQILGQGPKLLIQFQNNGVVDDSQLPKDRFSAERLKGVDSTLKIQPAKLEDSAVYLCASSLQGATNEKLFFGSGTQLSVL.